This TCR beta chain was identified in a study of cytomegalovirus exposure and HLA in healthy donors. Trimming at V came to 6 bases and at J to 4 bases, leaving 4 bases not matched to a gene. This CDR3 spans 15 amino acids. Germline CDR1 reads SGHVS; CDR2 reads FQNEAQ. It was with 60 Vbeta and 13 Jbeta primers that the PCR ran. Sequencing was performed with immunoSEQ multiplex PCR; in TCRdb, only in-frame clones are kept and a portion is missing. The sample includes under 140,000 clones, less than 85% of them seen just once. This clonotype originated in a man aged 25 to 40 in good health and CMV-seropositive. The chain employs TRBV7-8 and TRBJ1-5, with 12 bases that match TRBD1. Sequenced sample: PBMCs. CDR3 amino acids: CASREGQGANQPQHF. The CDR3 nucleotides read TGTGCCAGCAGGGAGGGACAGGGGGCGAATCAGCCCCAGCATTTT.